Shown below are 31 T cell receptor beta chains from a single sample sequenced in a study of CD4 T cells in relation to SARS-CoV-2 and coronaviruses. The unexposed donors gave CD4+ T cells in about 2011-2018, prior to COVID-19. Isolation of CD4+ T cells took place after about 9 days in culture. These TCRs are of unknown antigen specificity. Generated by immunoSEQ multiplex PCR, the TCRdb table keeps only in-frame clones and is missing some. The table has 25,000 or so clones, more than 65% seen once. Source material: CD4+ T cells from PBMCs, cultured in vitro. These receptors originate from a human donor in good health.

The chain employs TRBV27 and TRBJ2-1; D may match TRBD1 or TRBD2 (6 bases each). Germline lookup yields CDR1 MNHEY and CDR2 SMNVEV (reference sequence). V lost 2 bases and J lost 1, with 24 bases in between. The CDR3 extends over 20 amino acids. The CDR3 sequence is CASSLHVAGGGRGSYNEQFF. CDR3 bases: TGTGCCAGCAGTTTACACGTGGCGGGTGGGGGGCGCGGGTCCTACAATGAGCAGTTCTTC.

The chain carries TRBV5-1 and TRBJ2-7, with D possibly matching TRBD2 (6 bases). CDR1 is SGHRS and CDR2 is YFSETQ in the germline V gene. The CDR3 totals 17 residues. Trimming took off 0 bases at V and 2 bases at J, with 18 bases between the two ends. CDR3 residues: CASSLGRRGTGPYEQYF. DNA of the CDR3: TGCGCCAGCAGCTTGGGTCGGCGGGGTACGGGGCCCTACGAGCAGTACTTC.

This rearrangement joins TRBV19 to TRBJ1-4, with 7 nucleotides matching TRBD1. Looked up from germline, CDR1 is LNHDA and CDR2 is SQIVND (reference sequence). Trimming cost V 5 bases and J 13 bases; bases outside gene matches: 10. The CDR3 has 13 amino acids. Here the CDR3 DNA reads TGTGCCAGTAGTGTCCAGGGGGGACGACTACTGTTTTTT. Amino acid sequence: CASSVQGGRLLFF.

This chain links TRBV19 with TRBJ1-4; perhaps TRBD1 as D (5 bases). The CDR3 totals 17 residues. Trimming cost V 4 bases and J 4 bases, with 19 bases left between them. The germline V gene encodes CDR1 LNHDA and CDR2 SQIVND (reference sequence). CDR3 nucleotide sequence: TGTGCCAGTAGTACCCGCCGAGGGGTCAGGGATAATGAAAAACTGTTTTTT. This translates into CASSTRRGVRDNEKLFF.

The chain carries TRBV7-9 and TRBJ2-2, with unresolved D. Trimming took off 4 bases at V and 5 bases at J, with 5 bases between the two ends. Germline loops: CDR1 SEHNR, CDR2 FQNEAQ (reference sequence). This CDR3 comprises 12 residues. The CDR3 DNA reads as TGTGCCAGCAGCTGGGGTACCGGGGAGCTGTTTTTT. It codes for CASSWGTGELFF.

The J gene is TRBJ2-1, the V gene TRBV18, with 10 bases matching TRBD2. Per germline, CDR1 KGHSH and CDR2 LQKENI. With V trimmed by 3 bases and J by 8 bases, 7 bases remained unmatched. The CDR3 totals 15 residues. CDR3 in DNA: TGTGCCAGCTCACCCCTAGCGGGAGCGTCGGATGAGCAGTTCTTC. It codes for CASSPLAGASDEQFF.

This rearrangement joins TRBV5-5 to TRBJ2-7, with 7 bases that match TRBD1. The CDR3 is 14 amino acids. The V and J ends lost 2 bases and 4 bases, in that order; junction bases with no gene match: 6. Germline V gives CDR1 SGHKS, CDR2 YYEKEE (reference sequence). CDR3 nucleotides: TGTGCCAGCAGCTTAGGGGGCGGTCAGTACGAGCAGTACTTC. Encoded protein: CASSLGGGQYEQYF.

The chain joins TRBV5-1 to TRBJ2-5, with D maybe TRBD2 (6 bases). This CDR3 contains 15 residues. Trimming shortened V by 4 bases and J by 4 bases, and 17 bases separated the two germline ends. CDR1 is SGHRS and CDR2 is YFSETQ in the germline V gene. The CDR3 sequence: CASSAPGGGRETQYF. The CDR3 DNA reads TGCGCCAGCAGCGCCCCGGGTGGGGGGAGAGAGACCCAGTACTTC.

The J gene is TRBJ1-2, the V gene TRBV2, with D possibly being TRBD1 (6 bases). Germline lookup yields CDR1 SNHLY and CDR2 FYNNEI. V was trimmed by 2 bases and J by 8 bases, leaving 12 bases between them. The CDR3 totals 13 residues. This CDR3 is CASSERTVQGYTF. CDR3 DNA: TGTGCCAGCAGTGAAAGGACAGTACAAGGCTACACCTTC. Drawing the rest from reference TRBV2 and TRBJ1-2, the complete variable domain is EPEVTQTPSHQVTQMGQEVILRCVPISNHLYFYWYRQILGQKVEFLVSFYNNEISEKSEIFDDQFSVERPDGSNFTLKIRSTKLEDSAMYFCASSERTVQGYTFGSGTRLTVV.

The rearrangement uses TRBV4-2 and TRBJ2-4; 9 nucleotides match TRBD1. The germline gives CDR1 LGHNA, CDR2 YNFKEQ. The junction had 5 bases not matched to a gene; V was cut back by 1 base and J by 7 bases. This CDR3 has 15 amino acids. In nucleotides, the CDR3 is TGTGCCAGCAGCCAAGGGGGGACAGGGAGGAACATTCAGTACTTC. It codes for CASSQGGTGRNIQYF.

This chain links TRBV19 with TRBJ1-2; 8 bases line up with TRBD1. Germline CDR1 reads LNHDA; CDR2 reads SQIVND (reference sequence). The CDR3 length is 15 residues. V trimming: 4 bases; J trimming: 2 bases; junction bases outside the gene matches: 6. The CDR3 bases are TGTGCCAGTAGTAGCGGGACAGGTGGAAACTATGGCTACACCTTC. Its protein is CASSSGTGGNYGYTF.

This chain links TRBV30 with TRBJ1-1; D is unresolved. Germline-derived CDR1 and CDR2 are GTSNPN and SVGIG (reference sequence). The CDR3 runs 13 residues. Trimming removed 5 bases at V and 1 base at J, with 11 bases between. This chain's CDR3 is CAWDRTENTEAFF. The CDR3 DNA sequence: TGTGCCTGGGACCGGACTGAGAACACTGAAGCTTTCTTT. The full variable domain, in which reference TRBV30 and TRBJ1-1 provide the parts outside the CDR3, is SQTIHQWPATLVQPVGSPLSLECTVEGTSNPNLYWYRQAAGRGLQLLFYSVGIGQISSEVPQNLSASRPQDRQFILSSKKLLLSDSGFYLCAWDRTENTEAFFGQGTRLTVV.

The chain links TRBV6-5 to TRBJ2-5, with TRBD1 identical over 7 bases. CDR3 length: 15 residues. The germline CDR1 and CDR2 sequences are MNHEY and SVGAGI. Trimming at V came to 5 bases and at J to 6 bases, leaving 12 bases not matched to a gene. The CDR3, as DNA: TGTGCCAGCAGTATTACAGAGGGGGCCCGCCAGACCCAGTACTTC. Encoded protein: CASSITEGARQTQYF.

This clone has a handful of counts. This rearrangement joins TRBV7-9 to TRBJ2-5, with D maybe TRBD2 (6 bases). There are 12 residues in the CDR3. CDR1 SEHNR and CDR2 FQNEAQ come from the germline V gene (reference sequence). Trimming pared 1 base from V and 9 bases from J, leaving 9 bases between. CDR3 DNA: TGTGCCAGCAGCTTAGATGCGGGGTCCCAGTACTTC. It specifies CASSLDAGSQYF.

V gene TRBV19 combines with J gene TRBJ2-5, with TRBD2 identical over 8 bases. The CDR3 totals 16 residues. With 5 bases clipped from V and 2 bases from J, the junction kept 10 bases outside the gene matches. Germline CDR1 is LNHDA and CDR2 is SQIVND (reference sequence). The CDR3 DNA reads TGTGCCAGTAGTCCGCCAAGGGCGGGAGGACAAGAGACCCAGTACTTC. This gives the protein CASSPPRAGGQETQYF.

The sample holds a few counts of this clone. CDR3 residues: CASSQGLSGLAGYEQYF. CDR3 coding DNA: TGCGCCAGCAGCCAAGGGTTATCGGGACTAGCGGGCTACGAGCAGTACTTC. This chain uses TRBV4-3 with TRBJ2-7; 12 positions agree with TRBD2. Germline-derived CDR1 and CDR2 are LGHNA and YSLEER. The CDR3 is 17 residues long. Trimming cost V 1 base and J 3 bases; bases outside gene matches: 7.

The chain combines TRBV6-2 or TRBV6-3 with TRBJ2-1, with D uncertain. Trimming removed 5 bases at V and 4 bases at J, with 12 bases between. Per germline, CDR1 MNHEY and CDR2 SVGEGT. The CDR3 runs to 14 residues. CDR3 in amino acids: CASSKAGRYNEQFF. The CDR3 DNA reads TGTGCCAGCAGTAAAGCAGGCCGGTACAATGAGCAGTTCTTC.

CDR3 nucleotide sequence: TGTGCCAGCAGCTTGAGAGTGAACACCGGGGAGCTGTTTTTT. Its translation: CASSLRVNTGELFF. V is TRBV7-3 and J is TRBJ2-2; D is uncertain. The CDR3 runs to 14 residues. Germline V gene data show CDR1 as SGHTA and CDR2 as FQGTGA. Trimming stripped 3 bases from V and 1 base from J, with 6 bases between. The whole variable domain, filled in from reference TRBV7-3 and TRBJ2-2, reads GAGVSQTPSNKVTEKGKYVELRCDPISGHTALYWYRQSLGQGPEFLIYFQGTGAADDSGLPNDRFFAVRPEGSVSTLKIQRTERGDSAVYLCASSLRVNTGELFFGEGSRLTVL.

The chain carries TRBV7-9 and TRBJ2-7, with D uncertain. This CDR3 is 14 amino acids long. The V end was cut by 0 bases, the J end by 5 bases, with 11 bases between. Germline V lookup: CDR1 SEHNR, CDR2 FQNEAQ (reference sequence). The CDR3, as DNA: TGTGCCAGCAGCTTAGCGTGGGCGCAGCACGAGCAGTACTTC. Translated, it gives CASSLAWAQHEQYF. Looking up the rest from reference TRBV7-9 and TRBJ2-7 gives the full variable domain: DTGVSQNPRHKITKRGQNVTFRCDPISEHNRLYWYRQTLGQGPEFLTYFQNEAQLEKSRLLSDRFSAERPKGSFSTLEIQRTEQGDSAMYLCASSLAWAQHEQYFGPGTRLTVT.

CDR3 amino acids: CASRAGQRSSYEQYF. Here the CDR3 DNA reads TGTGCCAGCAGGGCCGGACAGAGGAGCTCCTACGAGCAGTACTTC. The chain joins TRBV6-6 to TRBJ2-7; maybe TRBD1 (6 bases). CDR1 and CDR2 (germline): MNHNY, SVGAGI (reference sequence). The V end was cut by 6 bases, the J end by 0 bases, with 15 bases between. This CDR3 comprises 15 residues.

The chain couples TRBV2 to TRBJ2-1, with 9 bases aligning to TRBD2. The trim removed 2 bases at V and 8 bases at J, leaving 7 bases unmatched. The CDR3 totals 15 residues. Per germline, CDR1 SNHLY and CDR2 FYNNEI. CDR3 residues: CASSELLAGNDEQFF. The CDR3 DNA follows: TGTGCCAGCAGTGAACTGCTAGCGGGAAACGATGAGCAGTTCTTC.

This rearrangement joins TRBV4-2 to TRBJ2-5, with a tentative D call TRBD2 (5 bases). Germline CDR1 LGHNA, CDR2 YNFKEQ. This CDR3 has 15 residues. V shed 4 bases and J shed 3 bases, with 15 bases lying between them. Here the CDR3 reads CASSPANDYKETQYF. The CDR3 nucleotides read TGTGCCAGCAGCCCAGCGAACGACTACAAAGAGACCCAGTACTTC.

The rearrangement joins TRBV5-1 to TRBJ2-2; 9 positions match TRBD2. Germline V lookup: CDR1 SGHRS, CDR2 YFSETQ. CDR3 size: 14 residues. V lost 3 bases and J lost 6; bases outside the gene matches: 3. The CDR3 DNA sequence: TGCGCCAGCAGCTCCGGACTAGCGCCCGGGGAGCTGTTTTTT. It specifies CASSSGLAPGELFF.

This sequence joins TRBV18 and TRBJ2-3; D ambiguous. CDR3 length: 11 residues. Germline CDR1 and CDR2: KGHSH and LQKENI. The V end lost 3 bases, the J end lost 6 bases, and 4 bases lay between the germline ends. CDR3 loop: CASSPWDTQYF. The CDR3 DNA reads as TGTGCCAGCTCACCGTGGGATACGCAGTATTTT.

This clone turned up a few times. V usage is TRBV30 and J usage is TRBJ2-3; 8 bases are shared with TRBD2. CDR3 length: 18 residues. Looked up from germline, CDR1 is GTSNPN and CDR2 is SVGIG (reference sequence). Written as DNA, the CDR3 is TGTGCTGTTCGACATCGGGAGGGCCGAAGAAGTAGCACAGATACGCAGTATTTT. Protein sequence: CAVRHREGRRSSTDTQYF.

The chain combines TRBV7-9 with TRBJ1-4; D not resolved. Trimming took off 1 base at V and 5 bases at J, with 8 bases between the two ends. There are 14 residues in the CDR3. Germline CDR1 is SEHNR and CDR2 is FQNEAQ (reference sequence). CDR3 sequence reads: CASSLGLGNEKLFF. The DNA of the CDR3 is TGTGCCAGCAGCTTAGGCTTGGGGAATGAAAAACTGTTTTTT.

The rearrangement uses TRBV19 and TRBJ1-5; 7 bases line up with TRBD1. This CDR3 is 18 amino acids long. Germline V lookup: CDR1 LNHDA, CDR2 SQIVND (reference sequence). Germline trimming cut 7 bases from V and 0 bases from J; bases unmatched to any gene: 15. The CDR3 protein is CASNPKDRFIYSNQPQHF. The CDR3 DNA is TGTGCCAGTAACCCCAAGGACAGGTTCATCTATAGCAATCAGCCCCAGCATTTT.

This clone turned up a few times. The V call is TRBV11-3, the J call TRBJ1-6; D call uncertain. V lost 9 bases and J 9 bases, leaving 3 bases between the germline ends. The CDR3 consists of 9 residues. Germline V gene data show CDR1 as SGHNT and CDR2 as YENEEA. DNA for the CDR3: TGTGCCAGAGTTTCACCCCTCCACTTT. As protein: CARVSPLHF. Full variable domain (outside the CDR3, taken from reference TRBV11-3 and TRBJ1-6): EAGVVQSPRYKIIEKKQPVAFWCNPISGHNTLYWYLQNLGQGPELLIRYENEEAVDDSQLPKDRFSAERLKGVDSTLKIQPAELGDSAVYLCARVSPLHFGNGTRLTVT.

V is TRBV29-1 and J is TRBJ2-3; D is undetermined. The V and J ends lost 1 base and 8 bases respectively, with 10 bases between them. Germline CDR1 SQVTM, CDR2 ANQGSEA. This CDR3 is 12 amino acids long. CDR3 DNA sequence: TGCAGCGTTGAAGTATCCGGGTTTACGCAGTATTTT. Protein: CSVEVSGFTQYF.

The table lists this clone with a few counts. V usage is TRBV6-2 or TRBV6-3 and J usage is TRBJ2-1; D ambiguous. CDR1 is MNHEY, CDR2 SVGEGT, per germline. V was cut by 0 bases and J by 5 bases, with 17 bases left in between. The length of the CDR3 is 17 residues. CDR3 nucleotide sequence: TGTGCCAGCAGTTACTCGTCCTGGGCGGCCGACCACAATGAGCAGTTCTTC. This codes for CASSYSSWAADHNEQFF.

This clone was observed a few times. V is TRBV19 and J is TRBJ2-3; 9 bases are a match to TRBD1. This CDR3 has 13 residues. Per the germline V gene, CDR1 is LNHDA and CDR2 is SQIVND (reference sequence). V dropped 6 bases and J dropped 4; count of bases not matched to a gene: 2. CDR3 in amino acids: CASSGQGPDTQYF. In nucleotides, the CDR3 is TGTGCCAGTAGCGGACAGGGGCCAGATACGCAGTATTTT. The full variable domain, in which reference TRBV19 and TRBJ2-3 provide the parts outside the CDR3, is DGGITQSPKYLFRKEGQNVTLSCEQNLNHDAMYWYRQDPGQGLRLIYYSQIVNDFQKGDIAEGYSVSREKKESFPLTVTSAQKNPTAFYLCASSGQGPDTQYFGPGTRLTVL.